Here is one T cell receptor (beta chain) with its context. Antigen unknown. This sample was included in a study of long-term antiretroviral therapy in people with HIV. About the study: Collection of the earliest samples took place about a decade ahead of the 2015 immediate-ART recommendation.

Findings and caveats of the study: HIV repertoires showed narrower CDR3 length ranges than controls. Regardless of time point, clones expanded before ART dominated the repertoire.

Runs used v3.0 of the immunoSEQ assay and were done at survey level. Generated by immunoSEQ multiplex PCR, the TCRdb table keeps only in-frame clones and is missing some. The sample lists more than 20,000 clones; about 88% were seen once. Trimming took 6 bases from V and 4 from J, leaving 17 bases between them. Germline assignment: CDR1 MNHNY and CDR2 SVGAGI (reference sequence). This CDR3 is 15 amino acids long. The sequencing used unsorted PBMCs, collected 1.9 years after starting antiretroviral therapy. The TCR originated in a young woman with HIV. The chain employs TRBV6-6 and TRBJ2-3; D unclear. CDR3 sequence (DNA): TGTGCCAGCAGACCCCCTCCCCCTGACGCAGATACGCAGTATTTT. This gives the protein CASRPPPPDADTQYF.